This T cell receptor (beta chain) was recovered during a study of regulatory T cells in long-lasting Graves disease. Germline CDR1 and CDR2: SGHRS and YFSETQ. The CDR3 is 13 residues long. Trimming pared 3 bases from V and 7 bases from J, leaving 11 bases between. To make TCR beta libraries, researchers used iRepertoire HTBI primers and Arm-PCR of CDR3 regions. TCRdb analysed the multiplex PCR reads with MiXCR anew, one entry per CDR3 protein. Of 400,000 to 500,000 distinct CDR3 sequences listed, less than 20% were seen once; the top ten hold less than 30%. Only a few counts were recorded for this clonotype. Time point defined: newly diagnosed GD, antithyroid drugs for less than 3 months. Preparation of the TCR library used RNA extracted from PBMCs. The sample was also reused in another study, on T cells in Graves' hyperthyroidism and ophthalmopathy.

The chain couples TRBV5-1 to TRBJ2-1; D unclear. The source is a woman younger than 30 with Graves disease. The material was peripheral blood mononuclear cells (PBMCs), obtained at new diagnosis, from a patient treated with antithyroid drugs. CDR3 region: CASSYSGGNEQFF. The CDR3 bases are TGCGCCAGCAGCTACAGTGGTGGAAATGAGCAGTTCTTC. Looking up the rest from reference TRBV5-1 and TRBJ2-1 gives the full variable domain: KAGVTQTPRYLIKTRGQQVTLSCSPISGHRSVSWYQQTPGQGLQFLFEYFSETQRNKGNFPGRFSGRQFSNSRSEMNVSTLELGDSALYLCASSYSGGNEQFFGPGTRLTVL.